Listed here are 10 T cell receptor beta chains from one sample, sequenced in a study of blood T cell repertoires in COVID-19. The repertoire was sequenced with immunoSEQ multiplex PCR; TCRdb's copy has only in-frame clones and lacks some. This table holds 170,000 or so clones, approximately 88% found once. Sequenced material: peripheral blood. These receptor sequences come from a woman between 35 and 50 years old with COVID-19, enrolled during active disease.

The gene calls are TRBV7-2 and TRBJ1-6; D is uncertain. Germline-derived CDR1 and CDR2 are SGHTA and FQGNSA. The CDR3 is 14 amino acids. V was shortened by 5 bases and J by 11 bases, with 16 bases between the two germline ends. The CDR3, as DNA: TGTGCCAGCAGCCAGATGTTACCCCCGACACCCCTCCACTTT. It specifies CASSQMLPPTPLHF.

The V call is TRBV5-4, the J call TRBJ1-6; D is perhaps TRBD1 (6 bases). Germline assignment: CDR1 SGHNT and CDR2 YYREEE (reference sequence). V was clipped by 5 bases and J by 6 bases, with 12 bases between them. This CDR3 is 14 amino acids long. The CDR3 DNA follows: TGTGCCAGCAGTGGGGGCACCCTTAATTCACCCCTCCACTTT. Protein sequence: CASSGGTLNSPLHF.

V is TRBV6-5 and J is TRBJ2-5; D may be TRBD2 (6 bases). Trimming removed 8 bases at V and 3 bases at J, with 10 bases between. Per the germline V gene, CDR1 is MNHEY and CDR2 is SVGAGI. The CDR3 loop spans 12 amino acids. CDR3 in amino acids: CASGEVEETQYF. As DNA, the CDR3 is TGTGCCAGCGGGGAGGTCGAAGAGACCCAGTACTTC.

The chain combines TRBV3-1 (or the pseudogene TRBV3-2) with TRBJ1-1; TRBD1 is a possible D gene (6 bases). V was trimmed by 2 bases and J by 7 bases, leaving 17 bases between them. The CDR3 has 15 amino acids. CDR1 and CDR2 from the germline V gene are LGHDT and YNNKEL (reference sequence). The CDR3 coding sequence is TGTGCCAGCAGCCAAAACCCGGGACACTTGGGTGAAGCTTTCTTT. Encoded protein: CASSQNPGHLGEAFF.

This chain uses TRBV7-9 with TRBJ1-2, with 12 bases aligning to TRBD1. The germline CDR1 and CDR2 sequences are SEHNR and FQNEAQ (reference sequence). V lost 1 base, J lost 7 bases, and 7 bases stayed unmatched. This CDR3 contains 16 residues. This CDR3 reads CASSLEQGQGAFGYTF. CDR3 DNA sequence: TGTGCCAGCAGCTTAGAGCAGGGACAGGGGGCGTTTGGCTACACCTTC.

CDR3 loop: CASYTTGLNEKLFF. CDR3 coding DNA: TGTGCCAGCTACACTACAGGGCTTAATGAAAAACTGTTTTTT. The chain is built from TRBV6-7 and TRBJ1-4; the D gene is possibly TRBD1 (6 bases). TRBV6-7 is assigned to the ORF class and has an uncertain function. Trimming stripped 8 bases from V and 4 bases from J, with 14 bases between. The CDR3 runs to 14 residues.

V gene TRBV20-1 combines with J gene TRBJ2-1, with 8 bases matching TRBD2. Trimming at V came to 6 bases and at J to 6 bases, leaving 13 bases not matched to a gene. From germline, CDR1 is DFQATT and CDR2 SNEGSKA (reference sequence). The CDR3 has 15 residues. The chain's CDR3 is CSASRRGGEGNEQFF. CDR3 coding DNA: TGCAGTGCAAGTCGACGGGGGGGAGAGGGCAATGAGCAGTTCTTC.

The genes are TRBV9 and TRBJ2-5; TRBD1 agrees at 9 bases. The junction had 14 bases not matched to a gene; V was cut back by 3 bases and J by 5 bases. This CDR3 comprises 17 residues. Per germline, CDR1 SGDLS and CDR2 YYNGEE. The CDR3 loop reads CASSATDLDRGWETQYF. In DNA, the CDR3 is TGTGCCAGCAGCGCCACAGACCTGGACAGGGGATGGGAGACCCAGTACTTC.

The chain is built from TRBV5-1 and TRBJ2-1, with 7 positions matching TRBD1. Looked up from germline, CDR1 is SGHRS and CDR2 is YFSETQ. V dropped 1 base and J dropped 5; count of bases not matched to a gene: 3. This CDR3 has 14 amino acids. The CDR3 protein is CASSLRQGHNEQFF. The CDR3 coding sequence is TGCGCCAGCAGCTTGCGACAGGGCCACAATGAGCAGTTCTTC.

The genes are TRBV6-5 and TRBJ1-1; tentatively, D is TRBD1 (5 bases). V gave up 10 bases and J gave up 1 base, with 13 bases separating them. CDR3 length: 13 residues. Germline V gene data show CDR1 as MNHEY and CDR2 as SVGAGI. The CDR3 coding sequence is TGTGCCACTACCGGGCAGGGGAACACTGAAGCTTTCTTT. It specifies CATTGQGNTEAFF.